This T cell receptor (beta chain) was recorded in a study of CD8+CD57+ T cells in acquired aplastic anemia. General observations from the study: Common to patients and controls were twenty-nine CD8+ CDR3 sequences.

Only a few counts were recorded for this clonotype. The antigen is unknown. The CDR3 consists of 13 residues. The germline V and J ends were trimmed by 6 bases and 7 bases, with 16 bases remaining between them. The sequenced patients had an expansion of CD8+CD57+ cells seen by flow cytometry. TCR beta VDJ and CDR3 profiling used genomic DNA as template. Each CDR3 protein is one row after TCRdb ran MiXCR on the reads. This sample has roughly 500,000 distinct CDR3 sequences; 25% to 40% occur once, and the top ten carry 0.82%. This clonotype originated in a human donor with aplastic anemia. The material sequenced was sorted CD4+, CD8+, or CD8+CD57+ T cells (not recorded which) from PBMCs. J is TRBJ2-7 and V is TRBV12-3 or TRBV12-4; tentatively, D is TRBD1 (5 bases). The CDR3 nucleotides read TGTGCCAGCAGGGCAGGGTCGGTGAGTGAGCAGTACTTC. It translates to CASRAGSVSEQYF.